This is a list of T cell receptor beta chains from one sample in a study of shared clonotypes between healthy human individuals. Produced via immunoSEQ multiplex PCR; TCRdb's table is partial and in-frame only. Here the sample spans 2 million to 2.5 million clones, 85% to 95% being singletons. Sequencing input: naive CD4+ T cells sorted from blood. All receptors derive from a man younger than 30 in good health. Each CDR3 is given with its conserved first and last residue. The D gene is left open where the match is weak. Rows give clone size only sometimes, using once, few, many, or a class for an expanded clone.

size: -; J: TRBJ2-7; D: TRBD1; V: TRBV6-6; CDR3: CASRRGQDTYEQYF; DNA: TGTGCCAGCAGAAGGGGACAGGATACCTACGAGCAGTACTTC
size: once; J: TRBJ2-7; D: TRBD1; V: TRBV7-3; CDR3: CASSPTTGSHEQYF; DNA: TGTGCCAGCAGCCCTACGACAGGGTCCCACGAGCAGTACTTC
size: -; J: TRBJ2-7; D: TRBD1; V: TRBV6-1; CDR3: CASSAGTGQYF; DNA: TGTGCCAGCAGTGCCGGGACAGGGCAGTACTTC
size: -; J: TRBJ1-1; D: -; V: TRBV6-5; CDR3: CASSYAGPNTEAFF; DNA: TGTGCCAGCAGTTACGCAGGGCCGAACACTGAAGCTTTCTTT
size: -; J: TRBJ1-5; D: TRBD1; V: TRBV2; CDR3: CASSEDRGEGQPQHF; DNA: TGTGCCAGCAGTGAGGACAGGGGGGAAGGGCAGCCCCAGCATTTT
size: -; J: TRBJ1-1; D: -; V: TRBV7-2; CDR3: CASSPVRGAGTEAFF; DNA: TGTGCCAGCAGCCCCGTGAGGGGGGCGGGAACTGAAGCTTTCTTT
size: -; J: TRBJ2-7; D: -; V: TRBV7-8; CDR3: CASSLAGRTAYEQYF; DNA: TGTGCCAGCAGCTTAGCGGGACGCACTGCCTACGAGCAGTACTTC
size: -; J: TRBJ2-1; D: -; V: TRBV28; CDR3: CASREGEEWANEQFF; DNA: TGTGCCAGCAGGGAAGGGGAGGAGTGGGCAAATGAGCAGTTCTTC
size: -; J: TRBJ1-1; D: -; V: TRBV5-1; CDR3: CASSQQGWNTEAFF; DNA: TGCGCCAGCAGCCAACAGGGTTGGAACACTGAAGCTTTCTTT
size: -; J: TRBJ2-7; D: -; V: TRBV7-9; CDR3: CASSPPGAAEGEQYF; DNA: TGTGCCAGCAGCCCTCCGGGGGCAGCGGAGGGCGAGCAGTACTTC
size: -; J: TRBJ2-7; D: -; V: TRBV6-1; CDR3: CASGTAGGRDYEQYF; DNA: TGTGCCAGCGGAACGGCAGGGGGGAGAGACTACGAGCAGTACTTC
size: -; J: TRBJ1-1; D: TRBD1; V: TRBV5-6; CDR3: CASSQRDRGRTEAFF; DNA: TGTGCCAGCAGTCAAAGAGACAGGGGACGGACTGAAGCTTTCTTT
size: -; J: TRBJ2-5; D: -; V: TRBV6-5; CDR3: CASTRFGLGEETQYF; DNA: TGTGCCAGCACCCGGTTTGGGCTAGGGGAAGAGACCCAGTACTTC
size: -; J: TRBJ2-7; D: -; V: TRBV5-1; CDR3: CASSLAGTDSYEQYF; DNA: TGCGCCAGCAGCTTGGCTGGGACGGATTCCTACGAGCAGTACTTC
size: -; J: TRBJ2-7; D: TRBD1; V: TRBV6-1; CDR3: CASKDRGSYEQYF; DNA: TGTGCCAGCAAAGACAGGGGCTCCTACGAGCAGTACTTC
size: once; J: TRBJ1-5; D: -; V: TRBV28; CDR3: CASSLSHGLGSLDQPQHF; DNA: TGTGCCAGCAGTTTGTCGCATGGTCTCGGGTCGCTAGATCAGCCCCAGCATTTT
size: -; J: TRBJ1-2; D: -; V: TRBV5-1; CDR3: CATGPGLGGARYGYTF; DNA: TGCGCCACCGGACCCGGACTGGGGGGGGCGCGCTATGGCTACACCTTC
size: -; J: TRBJ1-1; D: -; V: TRBV5-1; CDR3: CASSTLTGETEAFF; DNA: TGCGCCAGCAGCACTTTGACAGGAGAAACTGAAGCTTTCTTT
size: -; J: TRBJ2-1; D: TRBD2; V: TRBV5-1; CDR3: CASTGLAGGPHNEQFF; DNA: TGCGCCAGTACCGGACTAGCGGGGGGGCCCCACAATGAGCAGTTCTTC
size: -; J: TRBJ1-1; D: -; V: TRBV7-9; CDR3: CASSATGNTEAFF; DNA: TGTGCCAGCAGCGCGACAGGTAACACTGAAGCTTTCTTT
size: -; J: TRBJ1-2; D: -; V: TRBV18; CDR3: CASSPPDNYGYTF; DNA: TGTGCCAGCTCACCCCCAGATAACTATGGCTACACCTTC
size: -; J: TRBJ2-2; D: -; V: TRBV2; CDR3: CASSPNLGGSTGELFF; DNA: TGTGCCAGCAGCCCAAACCTAGGAGGGAGCACCGGGGAGCTGTTTTTT
size: -; J: TRBJ1-2; D: -; V: TRBV2; CDR3: CASSEAVVLEGGYTF; DNA: TGTGCCAGCAGTGAAGCAGTCGTGTTGGAGGGAGGCTACACCTTC
size: -; J: TRBJ2-7; D: TRBD1; V: TRBV28; CDR3: CASSLLWTGYEQYF; DNA: TGTGCCAGTTCCCTTTTGTGGACAGGCTACGAGCAGTACTTC
size: -; J: TRBJ2-1; D: -; V: TRBV6-5; CDR3: CASSYLGSSTVNEQFF; DNA: TGTGCCAGCAGTTACCTTGGCTCCAGCACGGTCAATGAGCAGTTCTTC
size: -; J: TRBJ1-3; D: TRBD1; V: TRBV2; CDR3: CASSGPSTGTVTIYF; DNA: TGTGCCAGCAGTGGACCATCGACAGGGACGGTCACCATATATTTT
size: -; J: TRBJ2-5; D: -; V: TRBV28; CDR3: CASSLTGAKTQYF; DNA: TGTGCCAGCAGCCTGACAGGTGCTAAGACCCAGTACTTC
size: -; J: TRBJ1-6; D: TRBD1; V: TRBV6-5; CDR3: CASSRDRETLHF; DNA: TGTGCCAGCAGTCGGGACAGAGAGACCCTCCACTTT
size: -; J: TRBJ2-3; D: -; V: TRBV21-1; CDR3: CASSALFVLVAPSTDTQYF; DNA: TGTGCCAGCAGCGCCCTCTTTGTCTTAGTAGCGCCTAGCACAGATACGCAGTATTTT
size: -; J: TRBJ2-7; D: -; V: TRBV19; CDR3: CASSAWGAESYEQYF; DNA: TGTGCCAGTAGTGCGTGGGGAGCGGAGAGCTACGAGCAGTACTTC
size: -; J: TRBJ1-6; D: -; V: TRBV2; CDR3: CASSQAGQGNSPLHF; DNA: TGTGCCAGCAGTCAGGCCGGCCAGGGTAATTCACCCCTCCACTTT
size: -; J: TRBJ1-5; D: -; V: TRBV6-1; CDR3: CASSETRSRQPQHF; DNA: TGTGCCAGCAGTGAAACCAGGAGTCGTCAGCCCCAGCATTTT
size: -; J: TRBJ1-1; D: -; V: TRBV5-1; CDR3: CASSLSSGVNTEAFF; DNA: TGCGCCAGCAGCTTGTCGTCAGGCGTGAACACTGAAGCTTTCTTT
size: -; J: TRBJ2-7; D: -; V: TRBV7-9; CDR3: CASSLVPGPHEQYF; DNA: TGTGCCAGCAGCTTAGTCCCCGGACCCCACGAGCAGTACTTC
size: -; J: TRBJ2-7; D: -; V: TRBV7-9; CDR3: CASSTNPGTEYEQYF; DNA: TGTGCCAGCAGCACCAATCCCGGGACGGAATACGAGCAGTACTTC
size: -; J: TRBJ1-4; D: TRBD1; V: TRBV6-5; CDR3: CASREGAVDEKLFF; DNA: TGTGCCAGCAGGGAGGGGGCTGTGGATGAAAAACTGTTTTTT
size: few; J: TRBJ2-1; D: -; V: TRBV6-1; CDR3: CASSEARAGEQFF; DNA: TGTGCCAGCAGTGAAGCACGGGCGGGTGAGCAGTTCTTC
size: -; J: TRBJ2-1; D: -; V: TRBV6-6; CDR3: CASSGKGTAYNEQFF; DNA: TGTGCCAGCAGTGGGAAAGGGACGGCTTACAATGAGCAGTTCTTC
size: -; J: TRBJ2-3; D: -; V: TRBV29-1; CDR3: CSERSSTDTQYF; DNA: TGCAGCGAAAGATCTAGCACAGATACGCAGTATTTT
size: -; J: TRBJ2-7; D: -; V: TRBV5-1; CDR3: CASSLVDRTAGHEQYF; DNA: TGCGCCAGCAGCTTGGTCGATCGGACGGCTGGCCACGAGCAGTACTTC
size: -; J: TRBJ2-3; D: -; V: TRBV28; CDR3: CASSFGGQQLTDTQYF; DNA: TGTGCCAGCAGTTTTGGTGGGCAGCAACTCACAGATACGCAGTATTTT
size: -; J: TRBJ2-7; D: TRBD2; V: TRBV5-4; CDR3: CASSPKGTSAYEQYF; DNA: TGTGCCAGCAGCCCGAAAGGGACTAGCGCTTACGAGCAGTACTTC
size: -; J: TRBJ2-5; D: -; V: TRBV5-1; CDR3: CASSVTGVQETQYF; DNA: TGCGCCAGCAGCGTGACCGGGGTCCAAGAGACCCAGTACTTC
size: few; J: TRBJ1-5; D: -; V: TRBV30; CDR3: CAWSMIGGNQPQHF; DNA: TGTGCCTGGAGTATGATAGGGGGCAATCAGCCCCAGCATTTT
size: -; J: TRBJ2-3; D: TRBD2; V: TRBV30; CDR3: CAWSDRREYTDTQYF; DNA: TGTGCCTGGAGTGATAGGCGGGAGTACACAGATACGCAGTATTTT
size: few; J: TRBJ2-3; D: -; V: TRBV7-2; CDR3: CASSLYGTDTQYF; DNA: TGTGCCAGCAGCTTATACGGCACAGATACGCAGTATTTT